This entry lists 22 T cell receptor beta chains sequenced from one sample in a study of T cell clonality in common variable immunodeficiency. Data came from immunoSEQ multiplex PCR; TCRdb stores just in-frame clones and leaves some out. In total the sample includes around 47,000 clones, none of them seen once. The specimen sequenced was peripheral blood mononuclear cells. These receptors all stem from a person aged 18 to 70 in good health.

At least ten counts were recorded for this clone. The read terminates 3 residues ahead of where the CDR3 ends, so the germline J gene completes it. The V call is TRBV11-3, the J call TRBJ2-7, with D hard to call. CDR3 size: 12 residues. The V end lost 4 bases, the J end lost 0 bases, and 4 bases lay between the germline ends. Germline CDR1 is SGHNT and CDR2 is YENEEA. The sequenced CDR3 bases are TGTGCCAGCAGCTACAACTCCTACGAG. It is translated as CASSYNSYE. The full CDR3 protein reads CASSYNSYEQYF.

This clone was counted ten times or more. Read sequence stops 3 residues before the CDR3 end, and the germline J gene provides the missing end. V is TRBV19 and J is TRBJ2-5, with 9 bases identical to TRBD2. This CDR3 contains 16 residues. V lost 1 base, J lost 3 bases, and 6 bases stayed unmatched. Germline CDR1 is LNHDA and CDR2 is SQIVND (reference sequence). The CDR3 sequence: CASSIVAGGWEETQYF. CDR3 DNA (partial): TGTGCCAGTAGTATAGTGGCGGGGGGGTGGGAAGAGACC. Together with reference TRBV19 and TRBJ2-5, the CDR3 gives the full variable domain: DGGITQSPKYLFRKEGQNVTLSCEQNLNHDAMYWYRQDPGQGLRLIYYSQIVNDFQKGDIAEGYSVSREKKESFPLTVTSAQKNPTAFYLCASSIVAGGWEETQYFGPGTRLLVL.

This clone was found many times. Coverage ceases 3 residues before the CDR3 finishes, and the germline J gene fills in the end. This chain links TRBV9 with TRBJ2-5; 7 positions match TRBD2. This CDR3 has 14 amino acids. Germline-derived CDR1 and CDR2 are SGDLS and YYNGEE. Trimming at V came to 5 bases and at J to 2 bases, leaving 6 bases not matched to a gene. The DNA read from the CDR3 is TGTGCCAGCAGAATCGGACTAGAACAAGAGACC. Protein product: CASRIGLEQET. The CDR3 as a whole reads CASRIGLEQETQYF.

This clone was seen repeatedly, ten times or more. The missing CDR3 end, 3 residues past where the read stops, is filled in from the germline J gene. The chain carries TRBV4-1 and TRBJ1-1, with 8 bases aligning to TRBD1. This CDR3 is 14 amino acids long. J was trimmed by 3 bases and V by 3 bases; bases with no gene match: 3. Germline-derived CDR1 and CDR2 are MGHRA and YSYEKL. The CDR3 protein is CASSQTGDYTEAFF. Incomplete CDR3 DNA: TGCGCCAGCAGCCAGACAGGGGACTACACTGAA.

This clone came up a few times. Mismatch with germline at one junction end may stem from a read error. The observed sequence ends 3 residues before the CDR3 terminus, with the missing tail filled in from the germline J gene. The J gene is TRBJ2-2, the V gene TRBV7-9; D might be TRBD2 (6 bases). Germline V gives CDR1 SEHNR, CDR2 FQNEAQ (reference sequence). The CDR3 has 12 residues. Partial CDR3 DNA: TGTTCCAGCAGCTTAGTTCCCGGGGGG. Its translation: CSSSLVPGG. The whole CDR3 is CSSSLVPGGLFF.

This clone was recorded many times. The CDR3: CASSLSGGARNIQYF. CDR3 bases read: TGTGCCAGCAGCCTTAGCGGGGGGGCCAGGAACATT. The chain links TRBV11-1 to TRBJ2-4; 11 positions match TRBD2. Read coverage stops 3 residues before the CDR3 terminus; the germline J gene supplies the remainder. J lost 7 bases, V lost 5 bases, and 7 bases had no gene match. The CDR3 is made up of 15 amino acids. Germline loops: CDR1 SGHAT, CDR2 FQDESV (reference sequence).

This clone was found many times. The read halts 3 residues ahead of the CDR3 end, with the missing end drawn from the germline J gene. The chain is built from TRBV6-2 or TRBV6-3 and TRBJ2-2, with 9 bases lining up with TRBD1. This CDR3 has 15 residues. Germline V gene sequence: CDR1 MNHEY, CDR2 SVGEGT. The V segment lost 6 bases and the J segment 4 bases; nucleotides outside the gene matches: 6. CDR3 DNA, as far as it was read: TGTGCCAGCAGGATACAGGGGGCGAGCACCGGGGAG. Amino acids: CASRIQGASTGE. The complete CDR3 sequence is CASRIQGASTGELFF.

The table lists this clone with many counts. The read falls 3 residues short of the CDR3 end, and the missing part is taken from the germline J gene. This rearrangement joins TRBV7-9 to TRBJ2-7; the D is unclear. There are 15 residues in the CDR3. Trimming cost V 1 base and J 5 bases, with 15 bases left between them. The germline V gene has CDR1 SEHNR and CDR2 FQNEAQ (reference sequence). The CDR3 reads CASSLGIIRADEQYF. The DNA read from the CDR3 is TGTGCCAGCAGCTTAGGTATCATCCGCGCCGACGAG.

This clone was counted at least ten times. From the germline J gene comes the end of the CDR3, since the read stops 3 residues before it. V gene TRBV7-9 combines with J gene TRBJ2-5; the D gene is possibly TRBD1 (5 bases). V lost 1 base to trimming and J lost 5 bases, with 14 bases between them. Germline values: CDR1 SEHNR, CDR2 FQNEAQ (reference sequence). The length of the CDR3 is 15 residues. The sequenced part of the CDR3 DNA is TGTGCCAGCAGCTTAGTACAGAACGCAGGGGAGACC. Its protein is CASSLVQNAGET. The whole CDR3 sequence is CASSLVQNAGETQYF.

This clone has a count of ten or more. The read ends 3 residues early relative to the CDR3; the germline J gene fills the gap. J is TRBJ2-5 and V is TRBV6-2 or TRBV6-3; 8 bases agree with TRBD1. Germline V gene sequence: CDR1 MNHEY, CDR2 SVGEGT. The CDR3 consists of 16 residues. V shed 1 base and J 0 bases; nucleotides not matched to a gene: 4. The CDR3 loop is CASSYLYRGNQETQYF. CDR3 DNA (partial): TGTGCCAGCAGTTACTTATACAGGGGGAACCAAGAGACC.

With regard to this clone: The DNA ends 3 residues before the CDR3 does, and the rest of the CDR3 is filled in from the germline J gene. The chain carries TRBV2 and TRBJ2-7; D not resolved. The CDR3 length is 12 residues. Per germline, CDR1 SNHLY and CDR2 FYNNEI. Between the trimmed V and J ends, which lost 7 bases and 1 base, there was a span of 8 bases. The CDR3 spells CASTADSYEQYF. The CDR3 bases that were read are TGTGCCAGCACGGCGGATTCCTACGAG.

This clone was observed at least ten times. The read falls 3 residues short of the CDR3 end, and the missing part is taken from the germline J gene. The V gene is TRBV19, the J gene TRBJ1-1, with TRBD1 identical over 7 bases. The ends lost 6 bases at V and 3 bases at J; junction bases unmatched: 16. The germline V gene has CDR1 LNHDA and CDR2 SQIVND (reference sequence). The CDR3 has 17 amino acids. This chain's CDR3 is CASSKARYDRVDTEAFF. Incomplete CDR3 DNA: TGTGCCAGTAGCAAAGCCCGATATGACAGGGTCGACACTGAA.

This clone was counted at least ten times. The read ends 3 residues shy of where the CDR3 ends; the end is completed using the germline J gene. This chain links TRBV28 with TRBJ2-1; no clear D gene. The V gene lost 8 bases and the J gene lost 5 bases, with 10 bases spanning the gap. The CDR3 has 12 amino acids. The germline CDR1 and CDR2 sequences are MDHEN and SYDVKM. Partial CDR3 DNA: TGTGCCAGCGGTCTAGGTCACAATGAG. It is translated as CASGLGHNE. The whole CDR3 sequence is CASGLGHNEQFF.

In its sample, this clone was seen many times. The missing CDR3 end, 3 residues past where the read stops, is filled in from the germline J gene. The chain is built from TRBV4-2 and TRBJ2-5, with TRBD2 identical over 9 bases. The CDR3 runs to 16 residues. V was pared by 0 bases and J by 5 bases, with 7 bases of the junction left unmatched. Per germline, CDR1 LGHNA and CDR2 YNFKEQ. Partial CDR3 DNA: TGTGCCAGCAGCCAAGATCGCCTAGCGGGGTTCGAGACC. Translation gives CASSQDRLAGFET. The whole CDR3 protein reads CASSQDRLAGFETQYF.

This clone was seen ten or more times. The read ends 3 residues early relative to the CDR3; the germline J gene fills the gap. This chain connects TRBV10-3 to TRBJ2-2, with 11 bases that match TRBD2. The CDR3 loop spans 17 amino acids. V was pared by 2 bases and J by 6 bases, with 8 bases of the junction left unmatched. The germline V gene encodes CDR1 ENHRY and CDR2 SYGVKD. The covered CDR3 bases are TGTGCCATCAGTGAGGATAGCGGGAGGGCCGGGTCCGGGGAG. Translated, it gives CAISEDSGRAGSGE. The whole CDR3 region reads CAISEDSGRAGSGELFF.

This clone was counted at least ten times. The observed sequence ends 3 residues before the CDR3 terminus, with the missing tail filled in from the germline J gene. The chain recombines TRBV5-1 with TRBJ2-3; D gene uncertain. The CDR3 covers 14 residues. V was trimmed by 4 bases and J by 0 bases, leaving 9 bases between them. CDR1 is SGHRS, CDR2 YFSETQ, per germline. CDR3 DNA, as far as it was read: TGCGCCAGCAGCCGTGCTACTAGCACAGATACG. It encodes CASSRATSTDT. In full, the CDR3 is CASSRATSTDTQYF.

Comments on this clone: The CDR3 end lies 3 residues beyond the end of the read and is filled in from the germline J gene. The chain combines TRBV2 with TRBJ1-4; 9 bases match TRBD1. The CDR3 has 16 residues. V lost 4 bases and J lost 6; bases outside the gene matches: 9. Germline V gives CDR1 SNHLY, CDR2 FYNNEI. The CDR3 spells CASSAPTRDRDEKLFF. The sequenced part of the CDR3 DNA is TGTGCCAGCAGTGCCCCGACCCGGGACAGGGATGAAAAA.

This clone showed up many times. The read stops 3 residues short of the end of the CDR3; the missing end is completed from the germline J gene. V usage is TRBV7-3 and J usage is TRBJ1-1, with TRBD1 matching over 7 bases. From germline, CDR1 is SGHTA and CDR2 FQGTGA. Trimming took 4 bases from V and 5 from J; bases not matched to a gene: 7. The CDR3 spans 14 residues. The CDR3 region is CASSSQGLGTEAFF. The DNA read from the CDR3 is TGTGCCAGCAGCTCACAGGGGTTAGGGACTGAA.

In its sample, this clone was seen many times. The observed sequence ends 3 residues before the CDR3 terminus, with the missing tail filled in from the germline J gene. The gene calls are TRBV18 and TRBJ2-1; 11 bases match TRBD2. This CDR3 spans 16 amino acids. The V gene end was trimmed by 4 bases and the J gene end by 7 bases; junction bases not matched to a gene: 9. The V gene's germline CDR1 is KGHSH and CDR2 LQKENI. The sequenced CDR3 bases are TGTGCCAGCTCACAACCGACTAGCGGGGTTTGGAATGAG. This gives the protein CASSQPTSGVWNE. The whole CDR3 is CASSQPTSGVWNEQFF.

There are many counts of this clone. The read ends 3 residues before the CDR3 terminus; that terminus is restored from the germline J gene. This rearrangement joins TRBV20-1 to TRBJ2-3; the match to TRBD2 covers 10 bases. CDR1 is DFQATT and CDR2 is SNEGSKA in the germline V gene (reference sequence). J was trimmed by 6 bases and V by 2 bases; bases with no gene match: 5. The CDR3 sequence is 14 residues long. CDR3 DNA (partial): TGCAGTGCTAGACTAGCGGGAGTTCGGGATACG. Translated: CSARLAGVRDT. The CDR3 in full is CSARLAGVRDTQYF.

This clone was counted at least ten times. The CDR3 end lies 3 residues beyond the end of the read and is filled in from the germline J gene. This rearrangement joins TRBV27 to TRBJ2-1, with TRBD2 matching over 8 bases. The CDR3 is 14 amino acids. V lost 5 bases and J lost 9; bases outside the gene matches: 9. Germline-derived CDR1 and CDR2 are MNHEY and SMNVEV (reference sequence). CDR3: CASSTPGLGSEQFF. CDR3 DNA (partial): TGTGCCAGCAGTACCCCGGGACTAGGTAGTGAG.

The sample holds many counts of this clone. The read terminates 3 residues before the CDR3 end, so the remaining end is supplied by the germline J gene. The rearrangement joins TRBV20-1 to TRBJ2-1; 10 nucleotides match TRBD1. V lost 3 bases, J lost 9 bases, and 8 bases stayed unmatched. CDR1 is DFQATT, CDR2 SNEGSKA, per germline (reference sequence). The CDR3 is 14 amino acids. The DNA read from the CDR3 is TGCAGTGCTAGTTCCGGGACAGGGGCGATTGAG. It codes for CSASSGTGAIE. The full CDR3 reads CSASSGTGAIEQFF.